The source of this T cell receptor beta chain is a study of beta chain features in type 1 diabetes (dated by TCRdb to 2016 to 2018). Describing the broader study: No differences in mean age, gender distribution, total cell number or subset yield were found between patients and healthy donors. A total of about 99,000,000 sorted cells were examined across all samples, and RNA yield correlated strongly with the number of cells per subset. The study compared the TCRB repertoires of sorted circulating CD4+ T cell subsets in recently diagnosed type 1 diabetes patients with those in matched healthy donors. Naive and central memory subsets were obtained from all 30 or so donors, but regulatory and stem cell-like memory subsets were isolated from only 8 patients and roughly eight healthy donors. Results the study describes overall, beyond this receptor: PCR may preferentially amplify shorter templates, but because patient and control samples were amplified and corrected together, any resulting skew would affect both groups equally. Naive, central memory and regulatory TCRB repertoires appeared to be more similar among patients than among healthy donors. In all four CD4+ subsets, TCRB CDR3 length was moderately but significantly shorter in type 1 diabetes patients. Because the HLA sub-analyses included only small numbers of individuals, any influence of HLA type on TCRB rearrangement was left unresolved. Patients with type 1 diabetes made fewer insertions and deleted more nucleotides at VDJ recombination sites, implying thymic rearrangement abnormalities. Because cDNA rather than genomic DNA was sequenced, highly expressing activated cells could have been over-represented, although no difference in activation and CD3 levels was found between groups.

CDR1 and CDR2 (GTSNPN, SVGIG) derive from the germline V gene (reference sequence). Its CDR3 holds 13 amino acids, cysteine through phenylalanine. This entry keeps only the CDR3 DNA: 39 bases, framed from base 1. V loses 6 bases at its end and J loses 7 bases; junction bases beyond the gene matches: 7. This clone was observed a few times. What antigen it recognizes has not been identified. It has no much larger one-base neighbor in the sample; base qualities were not kept. The entire amount of isolated RNA was reverse transcribed using the High Capacity cDNA Reverse Transcription Kit, so the sequenced TCRB transcripts were expressed ones. Naive, central memory and regulatory T cell samples underwent deep immunoSEQ sequencing, averaging about 3.57 million total reads per sample. Sorted cells were lysed in RLT buffer and RNA was extracted with DNase-treated RNeasy Micro or Mini kits, depending on cell number. To prevent cross-contamination, each cell subset was processed individually, whereas patient and healthy donor samples were processed jointly. TCRB sequences were amplified from cDNA with the immunoSEQ multiplex PCR, producing 87-bp fragments spanning the CDR3 region. Sequencing of the amplicons was done on the Illumina HiSeq platform. The original methods were these. PCR bias was computationally corrected using synthetic template baselines, reads within Hamming distance 2 were collapsed, and singletons that could not be merged were discarded. Reads were aligned against IMGT so that V, D and J genes, CDR3 length and insertions or deletions at six rearrangement sites could be assigned. Clonotype counts were normalized to sorted cell number within each subset before computing true diversity and Gini coefficients with the tcR R package. Repertoire sharing was quantified using the overlap coefficient calculated on TCRB nucleotide sequences. Out-of-frame TCRB sequences from naive cells were analyzed as a proxy for the pre-selection repertoire. As stored in TCRdb, this immuneACCESS dataset retains in-frame rearrangements with V and J assigned. A fraction of the clones does not appear; measured against another copy, unresolved V genes explain less than half of the discrepancy, and the remainder lacks a known reason. V and J calls plus clone size are reproduced from that table; the DNA served to infer D and trimming. A total of 350,000 to 400,000 clones appear in this sample, over 13% of them only once. Clones ranked in the top ten supply roughly 0.017% of the sample.

Each donor gave one peripheral blood draw, averaging around 0.11 L, which was collected into heparinised tubes. A BD FACSAria II and a panel including CD45RO, CCR7, CD25, CD127, CD95 and CD27 were used to sort naive, central memory, regulatory and stem cell-like memory CD4+ T cells. All sorted populations exceeded 95% purity. Right away, PBMCs were isolated by Lymphoprep density gradient centrifugation and were stained directly, with no culture step. Samples were stained and sorted in pairs, with one healthy donor and one patient per experiment, so that batch effects were minimized. This clonotype originated in a woman aged 18-29 years in good health. The V and J genes are TRBV30 and TRBJ1-5, and 9 bases in between align with TRBD1. The material sequenced was naive CD4+ T cells from blood. The label giving this sample's cell subset or site can be read as: true naive CD4+ T cells. The nucleotide sequence is given as TGTGCCTGTAATAACAGGGGGCAACAGCCCCAGCATTTT. Its protein is CACNNRGQQPQHF.